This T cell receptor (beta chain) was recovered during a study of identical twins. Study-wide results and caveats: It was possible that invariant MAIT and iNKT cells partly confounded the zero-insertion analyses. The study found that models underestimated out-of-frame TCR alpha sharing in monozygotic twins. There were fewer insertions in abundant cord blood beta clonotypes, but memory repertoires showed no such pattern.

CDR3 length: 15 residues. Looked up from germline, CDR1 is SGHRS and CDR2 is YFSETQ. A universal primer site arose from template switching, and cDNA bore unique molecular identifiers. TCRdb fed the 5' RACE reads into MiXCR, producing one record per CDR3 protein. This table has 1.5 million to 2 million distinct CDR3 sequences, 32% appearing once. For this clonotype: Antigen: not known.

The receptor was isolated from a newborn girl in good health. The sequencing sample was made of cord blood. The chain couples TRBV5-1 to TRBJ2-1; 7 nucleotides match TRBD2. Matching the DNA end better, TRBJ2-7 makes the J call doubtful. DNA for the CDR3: TGCGCCAGCAGTCCCGGGACTATAATAGGGGATGAGCAGTACTTC. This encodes CASSPGTIIGDEQYF.